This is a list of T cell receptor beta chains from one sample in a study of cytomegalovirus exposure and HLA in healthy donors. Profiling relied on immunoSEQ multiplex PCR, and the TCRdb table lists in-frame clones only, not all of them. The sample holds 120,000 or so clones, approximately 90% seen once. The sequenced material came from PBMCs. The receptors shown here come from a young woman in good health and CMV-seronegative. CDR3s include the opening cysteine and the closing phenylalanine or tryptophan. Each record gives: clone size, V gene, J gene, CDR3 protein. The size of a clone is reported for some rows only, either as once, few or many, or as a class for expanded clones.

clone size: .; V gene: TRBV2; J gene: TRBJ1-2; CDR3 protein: CASSPRTGVKGYTF
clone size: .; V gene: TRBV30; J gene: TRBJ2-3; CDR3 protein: CAWSAGGRGTDTQYF
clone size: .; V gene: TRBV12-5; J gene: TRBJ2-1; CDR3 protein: CARPPTSGRARTYNEQFF
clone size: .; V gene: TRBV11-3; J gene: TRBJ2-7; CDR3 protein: CASSHRTGGQYF
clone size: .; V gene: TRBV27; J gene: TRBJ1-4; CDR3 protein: CASSVSGTGTWGTNEKLFF
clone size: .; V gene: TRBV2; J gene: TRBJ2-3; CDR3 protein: CASRTSGILQTSTDTQYF
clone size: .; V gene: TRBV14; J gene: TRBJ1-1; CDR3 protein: CASSQLGGGRKMNTEAFF
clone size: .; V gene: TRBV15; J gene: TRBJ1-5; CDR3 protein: CATSMIDREQPQHF
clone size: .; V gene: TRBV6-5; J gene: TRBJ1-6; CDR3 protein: CASSYSRTGYNSPLHF
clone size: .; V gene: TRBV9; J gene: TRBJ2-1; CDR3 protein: CASSVGQDGEQFF
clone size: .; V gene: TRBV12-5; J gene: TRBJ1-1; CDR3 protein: CASGIQGWEAFF
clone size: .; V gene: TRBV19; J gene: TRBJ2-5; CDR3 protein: CASSRATGGEETQYF
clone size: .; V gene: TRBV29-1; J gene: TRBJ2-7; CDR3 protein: CSVESGTETYEQYF
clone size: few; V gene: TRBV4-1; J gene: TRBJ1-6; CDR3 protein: CASSQDSQLSPLHF
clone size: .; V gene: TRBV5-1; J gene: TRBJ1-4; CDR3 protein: CASSEGSTNEKLFF
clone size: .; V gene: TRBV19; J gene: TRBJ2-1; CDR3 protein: CASRGSIAGGYNEQFF
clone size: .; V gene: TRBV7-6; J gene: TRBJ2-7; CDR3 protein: CASSLSPGQGRIYEQYF
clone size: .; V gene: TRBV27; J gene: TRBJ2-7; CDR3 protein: CASSFIVAAAREQYF
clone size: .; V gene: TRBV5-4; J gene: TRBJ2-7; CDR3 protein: CASSLTSGGNEQYF